This T cell receptor beta chain was recorded in a study of T cell responses to AZD1222 COVID-19 vaccine. With regard to this clone: Antigen unknown.

V was clipped by 5 bases and J by 5 bases; unmatched bases: 7. Germline V lookup: CDR1 SGHDT, CDR2 YYEEEE. This CDR3 region has 15 residues. Findings of the study overall: White British people made up most donors, females outnumbered males, and clonal diversity was possibly underestimated.

Profiled with immunoSEQ multiplex PCR; TCRdb holds only in-frame clones, not every one. The profile covers about 150,000 clones, with about 80% appearing a single time and 4.1% taken by the ten largest. V is TRBV5-6 and J is TRBJ2-3; TRBD1 matches at 11 bases. The specimen comprised peripheral blood, sampled on day 0 of AZD1222 vaccination. This clonotype was sampled from an adult in good health. CDR3 DNA sequence: TGTGCCAGCAGGGAAGGACAGGGGGCGGGAGATACGCAGTATTTT. Translating it yields CASREGQGAGDTQYF. Supplemented by reference TRBV5-6 and TRBJ2-3, the full variable domain reads DAGVTQSPTHLIKTRGQQVTLRCSPKSGHDTVSWYQQALGQGPQFIFQYYEEEERQRGNFPDRFSGHQFPNYSSELNVNALLLGDSALYLCASREGQGAGDTQYFGPGTRLTVL.